This passage covers 28 T cell receptor beta chains from one sample sequenced in a study of T cell responses to AZD1222 COVID-19 vaccine. Generated by immunoSEQ multiplex PCR, the TCRdb table keeps only in-frame clones and is missing some. The profile shows approximately 110,000 clones, over 75% of them singletons. The sequences come from peripheral blood, collected on day 0 of AZD1222 vaccination. Receptors were obtained from an adult in good health.

There are many counts of this clone. The V and J genes are TRBV5-1 and TRBJ2-2; D is ambiguous. The CDR3 consists of 13 residues. The germline V gene encodes CDR1 SGHRS and CDR2 YFSETQ. V was trimmed by 4 bases and J by 4 bases, leaving 8 bases between them. The CDR3 loop reads CASSPYITGELFF. DNA for the CDR3: TGCGCCAGCAGCCCATACATCACCGGGGAGCTGTTTTTT.

The genes are TRBV30 and TRBJ1-2; D uncertain. Per the germline V gene, CDR1 is GTSNPN and CDR2 is SVGIG (reference sequence). This CDR3 is 12 amino acids long. Trimming took off 3 bases at V and 8 bases at J, with 13 bases between the two ends. The CDR3 region is CAWSHPGEGYTF. The CDR3 coding sequence is TGTGCCTGGAGCCACCCCGGTGAGGGCTACACCTTC.

The genes are TRBV7-2 and TRBJ1-2; D is unclear. This CDR3 spans 13 amino acids. Trimming took off 5 bases at V and 8 bases at J, with 15 bases between the two ends. Per germline, CDR1 SGHTA and CDR2 FQGNSA. This CDR3 reads CASSPGPGSGYTF. The CDR3 nucleotides read TGTGCCAGCAGCCCTGGGCCGGGGAGCGGCTACACCTTC.

V usage is TRBV30 and J usage is TRBJ1-1; the match to TRBD1 covers 8 bases. The CDR3 has 14 residues. V was pared by 2 bases and J by 1 base, with 3 bases of the junction left unmatched. Germline loops: CDR1 GTSNPN, CDR2 SVGIG (reference sequence). CDR3 coding DNA: TGTGCCTGGAGTTACGGGACAGGGAACACTGAAGCTTTCTTT. Translated, it gives CAWSYGTGNTEAFF.

The count of this clone is one. The V call is TRBV10-3, the J call TRBJ2-7; TRBD1 matches at 7 bases. V shed 11 bases and J 3 bases; nucleotides not matched to a gene: 13. The CDR3 runs 14 residues. Germline V gene sequence: CDR1 ENHRY, CDR2 SYGVKD. The CDR3 here is CASGTVLHYYEQYF. The CDR3 DNA reads as TGTGCCTCCGGGACAGTTCTGCACTACTACGAGCAGTACTTC.

This clone was found a few times. The V and J genes are TRBV6-5 and TRBJ2-7; D might be TRBD2 (5 bases). This CDR3 contains 15 residues. The germline gives CDR1 MNHEY, CDR2 SVGAGI. V was trimmed by 6 bases and J by 2 bases, leaving 17 bases between them. CDR3 sequence: CASSVGLADTYEQYF. The CDR3 DNA follows: TGTGCCAGCAGCGTCGGCCTAGCAGATACCTACGAGCAGTACTTC.

The chain links TRBV12-5 to TRBJ1-1, with D possibly TRBD1 on 6 matching bases. The V gene's germline CDR1 is LGHNT and CDR2 FRNRAP. V was pared by 8 bases and J by 4 bases, with 17 bases between. The CDR3 spans 14 residues. Here the CDR3 reads CASRLAGAGTEAFF. As DNA, the CDR3 is TGTGCTAGTAGGCTAGCAGGGGCAGGCACTGAAGCTTTCTTT.

The rearrangement links TRBV28 to TRBJ2-7; 13 bases map to TRBD2. Germline CDR1 reads MDHEN; CDR2 reads SYDVKM. V trimming: 6 bases; J trimming: 7 bases; junction bases outside the gene matches: 15. The CDR3 covers 17 residues. DNA of the CDR3: TGTGCCAGCAGCCCCGGGACTAGCGGGGACCGGTGGAGAGAGCAGTACTTC. Translating it yields CASSPGTSGDRWREQYF.

The rearrangement links TRBV5-1 to TRBJ2-7; 8 positions agree with TRBD2. The J segment lost 2 bases and the V segment lost 1 base, leaving 5 bases of the junction unmatched. CDR1 and CDR2 from the germline V gene are SGHRS and YFSETQ. The CDR3 contains 15 residues. CDR3 in DNA: TGCGCCAGCAGCTTGTCTGGACTAGCCACCTACGAGCAGTACTTC. Its translation is CASSLSGLATYEQYF.

This clone came up a few times. J is TRBJ1-6 and V is TRBV7-3, with 7 bases that match TRBD1. V lost 5 bases, J lost 5 bases, and 6 bases stayed unmatched. Germline CDR1 reads SGHTA; CDR2 reads FQGTGA. This CDR3 has 15 residues. CDR3: CASSTRDSDNSPLHF. CDR3 bases: TGTGCCAGCAGCACCCGGGACAGCGATAATTCACCCCTCCACTTT.

The rearrangement links TRBV27 to TRBJ1-5; no definite D call. Germline V gene sequence: CDR1 MNHEY, CDR2 SMNVEV (reference sequence). Trimming shortened V by 7 bases and J by 0 bases, and 4 bases separated the two germline ends. The CDR3 covers 12 residues. CDR3 sequence: CASTTSNQPQHF. The CDR3 DNA follows: TGTGCCAGCACGACTAGCAATCAGCCCCAGCATTTT.

V is TRBV30 and J is TRBJ1-5; D unresolved. Trimming removed 1 base at V and 9 bases at J, with 13 bases between. Germline V gives CDR1 GTSNPN, CDR2 SVGIG (reference sequence). This CDR3 comprises 13 residues. In nucleotides, the CDR3 is TGTGCCTGGAGTGAAACAGACGGTCGGCCCCAGCATTTT. Residues: CAWSETDGRPQHF. The variable domain in full, completed from reference TRBV30 and TRBJ1-5, reads SQTIHQWPATLVQPVGSPLSLECTVEGTSNPNLYWYRQAAGRGLQLLFYSVGIGQISSEVPQNLSASRPQDRQFILSSKKLLLSDSGFYLCAWSETDGRPQHFGDGTRLSIL.

This clone was detected only a few times. The chain is built from TRBV2 and TRBJ2-2; 8 bases agree with TRBD1. Germline values: CDR1 SNHLY, CDR2 FYNNEI. The CDR3 has 16 amino acids. The V gene end was trimmed by 6 bases and the J gene end by 7 bases; junction bases not matched to a gene: 13. The CDR3 loop reads CASRSGQGFRSGELFF. For the CDR3, the DNA is TGTGCCAGCAGAAGCGGACAGGGTTTTAGGAGCGGGGAGCTGTTTTTT.

The chain has TRBV2 and TRBJ2-2; D call uncertain. Trimming stripped 3 bases from V and 0 bases from J, with 5 bases between. The germline CDR1 and CDR2 sequences are SNHLY and FYNNEI. This CDR3 is 14 amino acids long. DNA of the CDR3: TGTGCCAGCAGTGACCCAGCGAACACCGGGGAGCTGTTTTTT. This translates into CASSDPANTGELFF.

V gene TRBV28 combines with J gene TRBJ2-7, with 10 bases lining up with TRBD2. Germline V gene sequence: CDR1 MDHEN, CDR2 SYDVKM. CDR3 size: 15 residues. With V trimmed by 6 bases and J by 2 bases, 7 bases remained unmatched. Written as DNA, the CDR3 is TGTGCCAGCAGGGAAAGCGGGAGGGGGACCTACGAGCAGTACTTC. It codes for CASRESGRGTYEQYF.

DNA for the CDR3: TGCGCCAGCAGCTTGGCAGCGGGAGATCACAATGAGCAGTTCTTC. It is translated as CASSLAAGDHNEQFF. The chain employs TRBV5-1 and TRBJ2-1; TRBD2 agrees at 8 bases. The V segment lost 0 bases and the J segment 5 bases; nucleotides outside the gene matches: 4. Germline V gene lookup returns CDR1 SGHRS and CDR2 YFSETQ. CDR3 length equals 15 residues.

The V gene is TRBV4-2, the J gene TRBJ1-2, with TRBD1 identical over 9 bases. From germline, CDR1 is LGHNA and CDR2 YNFKEQ. Losses at the gene ends were 3 bases for V and 7 bases for J; bases not matched to a gene: 9. The CDR3 contains 15 residues. The CDR3: CASSQGDRDSSGYTF. DNA of the CDR3: TGTGCCAGCAGCCAGGGGGACAGGGACTCGAGTGGCTACACCTTC.

V gene TRBV10-1 combines with J gene TRBJ2-2; D not resolved. Per the germline V gene, CDR1 is WNHNN and CDR2 is SYGVQD (reference sequence). V was trimmed by 3 bases and J by 4 bases, leaving 21 bases between them. The CDR3 runs to 18 residues. Here the CDR3 DNA reads TGCGCCAGCAGTGATGGGCAGATCGCACGGCAAAGCACCGGGGAGCTGTTTTTT. Translating gives CASSDGQIARQSTGELFF.

CDR3 sequence: CAWSTQGVSETQYF. The CDR3, as DNA: TGTGCCTGGAGTACACAGGGGGTCTCAGAGACCCAGTACTTC. The V call is TRBV30, the J call TRBJ2-5; 8 bases map to TRBD1. The J segment lost 4 bases and the V segment lost 2 bases, leaving 6 bases of the junction unmatched. Germline CDR1 and CDR2: GTSNPN and SVGIG (reference sequence). CDR3 length: 14 amino acids. The complete variable domain, with remaining parts taken from reference TRBV30 and TRBJ2-5, reads SQTIHQWPATLVQPVGSPLSLECTVEGTSNPNLYWYRQAAGRGLQLLFYSVGIGQISSEVPQNLSASRPQDRQFILSSKKLLLSDSGFYLCAWSTQGVSETQYFGPGTRLLVL.

The V call is TRBV3-1 (or the pseudogene TRBV3-2), the J call TRBJ1-2; the D is unclear. This CDR3 is built from 13 residues. Germline V gene data show CDR1 as LGHDT and CDR2 as YNNKEL (reference sequence). With 3 bases removed from V and 5 bases from J, the gap between germline ends came to 10 bases. The CDR3 region has the DNA TGTGCCAGCAGCCAGATGGTGCGGTATGGCTACACCTTC. Protein sequence: CASSQMVRYGYTF.

The chain links TRBV6-5 to TRBJ1-1; 7 bases match TRBD1. The germline gives CDR1 MNHEY, CDR2 SVGAGI. Unmatched junction bases numbered 11, after V lost 6 bases and J lost 4 bases. This CDR3 has 15 amino acids. Written as DNA, the CDR3 is TGTGCCAGCAGAACCCCCCGCCAGGGGGGCACTGAAGCTTTCTTT. It codes for CASRTPRQGGTEAFF.

Here the CDR3 DNA reads TGTGCCAGCAGTGATGAGGGTAGCTATGGCTACACCTTC. Translated: CASSDEGSYGYTF. J is TRBJ1-2 and V is TRBV6-4; no definite D call. V was clipped by 3 bases and J by 4 bases, with 9 bases between them. Germline V gene data show CDR1 as MRHNA and CDR2 as SNTAGT. The CDR3 is 13 residues long.

This clone has only a few counts. The V and J genes are TRBV19 and TRBJ2-6; D unresolved. The CDR3 length is 13 residues. The V end was cut by 6 bases, the J end by 0 bases, with 3 bases between. The germline V gene has CDR1 LNHDA and CDR2 SQIVND (reference sequence). The CDR3 DNA reads as TGTGCCAGTAGCACCTCTGGGGCCAACGTCCTGACTTTC. It translates to CASSTSGANVLTF.

This clone occurred once. The genes are TRBV19 and TRBJ2-1; 7 bases agree with TRBD1. Germline V gene data show CDR1 as LNHDA and CDR2 as SQIVND (reference sequence). The length of the CDR3 is 12 residues. The trim removed 6 bases at V and 10 bases at J, leaving 6 bases unmatched. The CDR3 sequence: CASRQGRLEQFF. CDR3 bases: TGTGCCAGTAGACAGGGGCGACTCGAGCAGTTCTTC. Based on the CDR3 plus reference TRBV19 and TRBJ2-1, the full variable domain is DGGITQSPKYLFRKEGQNVTLSCEQNLNHDAMYWYRQDPGQGLRLIYYSQIVNDFQKGDIAEGYSVSREKKESFPLTVTSAQKNPTAFYLCASRQGRLEQFFGPGTRLTVL.

V and J are TRBV28 and TRBJ1-4; D might be TRBD1 (6 bases). Trimming stripped 5 bases from V and 8 bases from J, with 21 bases between. This CDR3 comprises 16 residues. The V gene's germline CDR1 is MDHEN and CDR2 SYDVKM. DNA of the CDR3: TGTGCCAGCAGTATAAACAGGGTTTGGGTTGGGGAAAAACTGTTTTTT. It codes for CASSINRVWVGEKLFF.

This clone was detected once. The chain recombines TRBV7-5 with TRBJ1-1; TRBD1, the table's D call, lacks a check against the DNA. TRBV7-5 is a pseudogene locus. The length of the CDR3 is 14 residues. The CDR3 sequence is CVRSNRDRGFEAFF. DNA for the CDR3: TGTGTCAGAAGCAACCGGGACAGGGGATTCGAAGCTTTCTTT.

The rearrangement joins TRBV6-5 to TRBJ1-3; D may be TRBD1 (6 bases). Per germline, CDR1 MNHEY and CDR2 SVGAGI. This CDR3 has 16 residues. V gave up 2 bases and J gave up 4 bases, with 15 bases separating them. The CDR3: CASSYRGGAGGNTIYF. CDR3 DNA sequence: TGTGCCAGCAGTTACAGGGGGGGGGCTGGCGGAAACACCATATATTTT.

The chain is built from TRBV7-2 and TRBJ2-1; possibly TRBD2 for D (6 bases). The CDR3 runs 13 residues. The germline V gene encodes CDR1 SGHTA and CDR2 FQGNSA. V was cut by 5 bases and J by 7 bases, with 12 bases left in between. The CDR3 protein is CASSIAGGNEQFF. The CDR3 nucleotides read TGTGCCAGCAGCATTGCTGGGGGGAATGAGCAGTTCTTC.